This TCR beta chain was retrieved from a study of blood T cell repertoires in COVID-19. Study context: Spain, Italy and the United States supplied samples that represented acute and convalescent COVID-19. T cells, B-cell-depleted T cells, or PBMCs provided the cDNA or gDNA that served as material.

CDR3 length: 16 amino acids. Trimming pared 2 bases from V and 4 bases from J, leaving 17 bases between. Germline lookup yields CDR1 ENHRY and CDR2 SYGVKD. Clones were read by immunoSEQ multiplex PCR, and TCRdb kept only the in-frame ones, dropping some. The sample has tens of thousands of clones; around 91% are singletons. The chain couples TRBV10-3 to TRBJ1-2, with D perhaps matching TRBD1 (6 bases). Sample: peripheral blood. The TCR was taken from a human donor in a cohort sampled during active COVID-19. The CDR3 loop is CAISEVSRGAGYGYTF. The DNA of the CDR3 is TGTGCCATCAGTGAGGTATCGCGGGGGGCAGGCTATGGCTACACCTTC.